This TCR beta chain was retrieved from a study of patients and donors after allogeneic stem cell transplantation. TCRdb passed the RT-PCR reads through MiXCR, listing each CDR3 protein once. The sample contains roughly 960,000 distinct CDR3 sequences, 15% to 20% of which appear only once. The sequenced material came from blood, either unsorted or a sorted T cell fraction (not recorded which). The receptor was isolated from a human donor who was either an allogeneic HSCT recipient or a stem cell or donor lymphocyte infusion donor (not recorded which). It is not recorded whose cells these are; they may come from a transplant donor.

In DNA form, the CDR3 reads TGTGCCAGCAGTGTATCTGGGGGGAAGACTGAAGCTTTCTTT. Translating gives CASSVSGGKTEAFF. This chain joins TRBV6-1 and TRBJ1-1; the D gene is possibly TRBD1 (5 bases). V lost 4 bases and J lost 5, with 14 bases in between. The CDR3 is 14 amino acids. Per the germline V gene, CDR1 is MNHNS and CDR2 is SASEGT.